The 14 T cell receptor beta chains reported below all come from one sample, sequenced in a study of CD8 T cells in ankylosing spondylitis. These TCRs are of unknown antigen specificity. Regarding the study as a whole: What appeared characteristic of ankylosing spondylitis blood was a TCR beta motif of eight highly homologous variants.

TCRdb re-analysed the 5' RACE reads in MiXCR, keeping a single row per CDR3 protein. The sample has about 480,000 distinct CDR3 sequences; 17% are singletons. Sequencing used blood, either unsorted or a sorted T cell fraction (not recorded which). The receptors come from a male donor with ankylosing spondylitis.

This clonotype was seen at least ten times. The V and J genes are TRBV12-3 or TRBV12-4 and TRBJ2-5; TRBD1 aligns across 8 bases. With V trimmed by 5 bases and J by 2 bases, 4 bases remained unmatched. CDR3 length: 14 amino acids. The CDR3 is CASSMRTGQETQYF. CDR3 sequence (DNA): TGTGCCAGCAGTATGCGGACAGGGCAAGAGACCCAGTACTTC.

The rearrangement joins TRBV10-3 to TRBJ2-7; a weak D match, TRBD1 (6 bases). Germline CDR1 and CDR2: ENHRY and SYGVKD. This CDR3 is 13 amino acids long. V lost 10 bases and J 3 bases, leaving 16 bases between the germline ends. CDR3 in amino acids: CATQRGSNYEQYF. The DNA of the CDR3 is TGTGCCACCCAGAGGGGGTCCAACTACGAGCAGTACTTC.

The genes are TRBV11-3 and TRBJ2-5, with D possibly called TRBD1 or TRBD2 (5 bases each). V was shortened by 3 bases and J by 2 bases, with 16 bases between the two germline ends. The CDR3 loop spans 16 amino acids. Germline V gene sequence: CDR1 SGHNT, CDR2 YENEEA. The CDR3 is CASSFLRGFTQETQYF. As DNA, the CDR3 is TGTGCCAGCAGCTTTTTGAGGGGATTCACTCAAGAGACCCAGTACTTC.

This clonotype showed up just a few times. This chain connects TRBV6-2 or TRBV6-3 to TRBJ2-6; D is perhaps TRBD2 (5 bases). The V gene lost 6 bases and the J gene lost 3 bases, with 12 bases spanning the gap. Germline CDR1 and CDR2: MNHEY and SVGEGT. This CDR3 is built from 15 residues. The CDR3 DNA sequence: TGTGCCAGCAGACCCTCGGGATATGGGGCCAACGTCCTGACTTTC. Translating it yields CASRPSGYGANVLTF.

The V call is TRBV2, the J call TRBJ1-4; D unclear. The germline V gene has CDR1 SNHLY and CDR2 FYNNEI. Deletions cut 2 bases from V and 7 bases from J, with 5 bases between. The CDR3 covers 12 residues. Here the CDR3 DNA reads TGTGCCAGCAGTGAACAGAGTGAAAAACTGTTTTTT. The encoded protein is CASSEQSEKLFF.

The chain couples TRBV5-1 to TRBJ1-5; D gene ambiguous. This CDR3 has 17 residues. Germline V gives CDR1 SGHRS, CDR2 YFSETQ. Trimming left V 0 bases short and J 0 bases short, with 13 bases between. The CDR3 sequence is CASSLGPMTRSNQPQHF. CDR3 sequence (DNA): TGCGCCAGCAGCTTGGGCCCTATGACACGTAGCAATCAGCCCCAGCATTTT.

The chain employs TRBV12-3 or TRBV12-4 and TRBJ2-1; TRBD2 aligns across 9 bases. The CDR3 consists of 19 residues. V gave up 7 bases and J gave up 4 bases; unmatched junction bases: 20. CDR3 amino acids: CASTPKGPLAGALYNEQFF. The CDR3 DNA reads TGTGCCAGCACCCCTAAGGGACCATTAGCGGGGGCCTTATACAATGAGCAGTTCTTC.

J is TRBJ2-1 and V is TRBV18; tentatively, D is TRBD1 (6 bases). V was shortened by 5 bases and J by 0 bases, with 11 bases between the two germline ends. From germline, CDR1 is KGHSH and CDR2 LQKENI. This CDR3 is 15 amino acids long. In DNA form, the CDR3 reads TGTGCCAGCTCAACTGACAGGAGCTCCTACAATGAGCAGTTCTTC. Encoded protein: CASSTDRSSYNEQFF.

This clonotype appeared a few times. This chain joins TRBV3-1 and TRBJ2-5; the D call may be TRBD1 or TRBD2 (5 bases each). Trimming took off 7 bases at V and 1 base at J, with 13 bases between the two ends. The germline CDR1 and CDR2 sequences are LGHDT and YNNKEL (reference sequence). The CDR3 totals 14 residues. CDR3 residues: CASTSRAGQETQYF. CDR3 nucleotide sequence: TGTGCCAGCACCTCCAGGGCGGGCCAAGAGACCCAGTACTTC.

There are a few counts of this clonotype. The chain has TRBV10-2 and TRBJ1-2; no reliable D call. Germline V gene data show CDR1 as WSHSY and CDR2 as SAAADI. The V gene lost 10 bases and the J gene lost 5 bases, with 11 bases spanning the gap. This CDR3 has 11 residues. CDR3: CATRMGYGYTF. As DNA, the CDR3 is TGCGCCACTCGCATGGGGTATGGCTACACCTTC.

DNA for the CDR3: TGTGCCACCAGTTTGGGACAGGGAGCTGGCTACACCTTC. It specifies CATSLGQGAGYTF. This chain uses TRBV24-1 with TRBJ1-2; 9 bases are a match to TRBD1. The CDR3 covers 13 residues. Trimming took 6 bases from V and 7 from J; bases not matched to a gene: 5. CDR1 is KGHDR, CDR2 SFDVKD, per germline.

There are a few counts of this clonotype. The V gene is TRBV14, the J gene TRBJ2-4; unclear D gene. The germline V gene has CDR1 SGHDN and CDR2 FVKESK. The CDR3 has 15 residues. V gave up 1 base and J gave up 3 bases, with 10 bases separating them. The CDR3 reads CASSQGLPGKNIQYF. CDR3 nucleotide sequence: TGTGCCAGCAGCCAAGGACTTCCCGGCAAAAACATTCAGTACTTC. The whole variable domain, filled in from reference TRBV14 and TRBJ2-4, reads EAGVTQFPSHSVIEKGQTVTLRCDPISGHDNLYWYRRVMGKEIKFLLHFVKESKQDESGMPNNRFLAERTGGTYSTLKVQPAELEDSGVYFCASSQGLPGKNIQYFGAGTRLSVL.

The chain joins TRBV27 to TRBJ2-5; D not resolved. Trimming pared 0 bases from V and 1 base from J, leaving 12 bases between. Germline assignment: CDR1 MNHEY and CDR2 SMNVEV (reference sequence). This CDR3 region has 16 residues. DNA of the CDR3: TGTGCCAGCAGTTTATCGGGCGGACGCCCCCAAGAGACCCAGTACTTC. This sequence encodes CASSLSGGRPQETQYF.

This clonotype turned up a few times. The V gene is TRBV20-1, the J gene TRBJ2-7; D gene ambiguous. Trimming stripped 3 bases from V and 2 bases from J, with 11 bases between. The CDR3 loop spans 13 amino acids. Germline V gene data show CDR1 as DFQATT and CDR2 as SNEGSKA (reference sequence). In DNA form, the CDR3 reads TGCAGTGCTAGTTCTCCTCCCCCCTACGAGCAGTACTTC. This encodes CSASSPPPYEQYF.